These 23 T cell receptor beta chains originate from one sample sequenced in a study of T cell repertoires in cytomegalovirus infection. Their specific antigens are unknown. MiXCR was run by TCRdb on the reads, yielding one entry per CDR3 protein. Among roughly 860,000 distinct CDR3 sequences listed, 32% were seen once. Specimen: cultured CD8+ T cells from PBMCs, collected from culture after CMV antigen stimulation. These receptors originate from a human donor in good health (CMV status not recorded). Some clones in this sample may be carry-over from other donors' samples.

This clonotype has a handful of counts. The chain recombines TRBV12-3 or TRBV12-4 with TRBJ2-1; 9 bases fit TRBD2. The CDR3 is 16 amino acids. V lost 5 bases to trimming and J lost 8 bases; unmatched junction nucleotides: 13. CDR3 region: CASSPHRGGGVYEQFF. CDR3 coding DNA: TGTGCCAGCAGTCCCCACCGCGGCGGGGGGGTTTATGAGCAGTTCTTC.

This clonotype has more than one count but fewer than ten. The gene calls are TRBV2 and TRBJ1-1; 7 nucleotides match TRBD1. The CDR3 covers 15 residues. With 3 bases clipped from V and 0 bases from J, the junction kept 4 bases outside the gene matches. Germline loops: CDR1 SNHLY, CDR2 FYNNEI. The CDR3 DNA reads TGTGCCAGCAGTGATTCCGGGACAGTGAACACTGAAGCTTTCTTT. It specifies CASSDSGTVNTEAFF.

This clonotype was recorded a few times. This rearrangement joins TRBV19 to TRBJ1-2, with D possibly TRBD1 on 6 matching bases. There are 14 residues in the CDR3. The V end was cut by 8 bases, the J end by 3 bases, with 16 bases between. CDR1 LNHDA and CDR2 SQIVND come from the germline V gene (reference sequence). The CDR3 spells CASSGPGAHYGYTF. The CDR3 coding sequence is TGTGCCAGTTCTGGTCCGGGGGCCCACTATGGCTACACCTTC.

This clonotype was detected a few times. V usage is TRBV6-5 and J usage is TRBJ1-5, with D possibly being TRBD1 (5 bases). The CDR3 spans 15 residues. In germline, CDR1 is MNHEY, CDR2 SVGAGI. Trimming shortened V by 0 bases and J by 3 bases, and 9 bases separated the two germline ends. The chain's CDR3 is CASSYSSGTNQPQHF. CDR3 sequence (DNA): TGTGCCAGCAGTTACTCGTCAGGGACCAATCAGCCCCAGCATTTT.

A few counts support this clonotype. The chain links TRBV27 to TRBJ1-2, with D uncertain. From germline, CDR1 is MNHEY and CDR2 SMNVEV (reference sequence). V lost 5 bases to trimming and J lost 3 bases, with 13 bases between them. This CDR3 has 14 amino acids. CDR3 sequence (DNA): TGTGCCAGCAGTCCCGGTGGCAGATACTATGGCTACACCTTC. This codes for CASSPGGRYYGYTF.

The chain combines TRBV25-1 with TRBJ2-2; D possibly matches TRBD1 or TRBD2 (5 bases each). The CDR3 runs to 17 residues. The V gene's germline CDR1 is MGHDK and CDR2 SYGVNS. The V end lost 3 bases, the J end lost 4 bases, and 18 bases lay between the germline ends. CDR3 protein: CASSEPWVGTSTGELFF. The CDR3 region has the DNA TGTGCCAGCAGTGAGCCCTGGGTAGGGACGAGCACCGGGGAGCTGTTTTTT.

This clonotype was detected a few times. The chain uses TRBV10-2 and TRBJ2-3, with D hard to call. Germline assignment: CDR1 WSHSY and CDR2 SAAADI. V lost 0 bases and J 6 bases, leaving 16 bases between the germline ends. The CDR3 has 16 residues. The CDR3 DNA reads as TGCGCCAGCAGTGAGTCCTTAGCAAGGGAATTTGATACGCAGTATTTT. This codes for CASSESLAREFDTQYF.

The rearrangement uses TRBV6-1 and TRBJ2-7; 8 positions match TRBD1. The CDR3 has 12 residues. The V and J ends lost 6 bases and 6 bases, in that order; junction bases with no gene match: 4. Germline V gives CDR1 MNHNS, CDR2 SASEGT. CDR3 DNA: TGTGCCAGCAGAGACGACAGGGGCGAGCAGTACTTC. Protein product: CASRDDRGEQYF.

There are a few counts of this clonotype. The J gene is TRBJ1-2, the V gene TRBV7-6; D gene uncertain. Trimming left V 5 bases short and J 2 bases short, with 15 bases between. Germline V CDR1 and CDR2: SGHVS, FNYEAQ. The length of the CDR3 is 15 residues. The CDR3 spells CASSPSSWMNYGYTF. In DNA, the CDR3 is TGTGCCAGCAGCCCATCTTCGTGGATGAACTATGGCTACACCTTC.

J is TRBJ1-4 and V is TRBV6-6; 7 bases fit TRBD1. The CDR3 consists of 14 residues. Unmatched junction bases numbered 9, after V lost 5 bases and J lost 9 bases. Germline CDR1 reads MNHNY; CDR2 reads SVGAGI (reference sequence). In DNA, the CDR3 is TGTGCCAGCAGTCAAGGGGGCTCGGTCCAAAAACTGTTTTTT. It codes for CASSQGGSVQKLFF.

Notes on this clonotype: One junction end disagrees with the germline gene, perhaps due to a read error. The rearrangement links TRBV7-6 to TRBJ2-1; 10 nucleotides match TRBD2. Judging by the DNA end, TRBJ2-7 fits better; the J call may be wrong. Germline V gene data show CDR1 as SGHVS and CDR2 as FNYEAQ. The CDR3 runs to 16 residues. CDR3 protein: CASSLRTSGLYNEQYF. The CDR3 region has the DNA TGTGCTAGCAGCTTGAGGACTAGCGGTCTCTACAATGAGCAGTACTTC.

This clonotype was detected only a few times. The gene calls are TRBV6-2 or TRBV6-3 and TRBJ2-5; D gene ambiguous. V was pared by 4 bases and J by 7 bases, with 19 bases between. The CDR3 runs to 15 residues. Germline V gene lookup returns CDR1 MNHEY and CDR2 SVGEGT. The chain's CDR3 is CASSSTVPALGTQYF. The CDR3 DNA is TGTGCCAGCAGTTCGACGGTCCCCGCCCTAGGGACCCAGTACTTC.

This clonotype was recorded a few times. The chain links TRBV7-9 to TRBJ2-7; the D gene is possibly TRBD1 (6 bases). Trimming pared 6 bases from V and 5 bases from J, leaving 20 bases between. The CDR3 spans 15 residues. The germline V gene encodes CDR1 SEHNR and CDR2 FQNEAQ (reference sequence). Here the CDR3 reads CASSGIAQGSNEQYV. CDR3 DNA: TGTGCCAGCAGTGGAATAGCACAGGGTTCCAACGAGCAGTACGTC.

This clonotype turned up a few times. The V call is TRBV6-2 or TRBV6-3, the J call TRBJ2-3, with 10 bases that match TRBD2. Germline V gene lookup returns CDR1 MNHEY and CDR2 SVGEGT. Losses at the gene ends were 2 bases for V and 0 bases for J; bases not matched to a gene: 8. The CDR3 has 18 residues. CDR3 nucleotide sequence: TGTGCCAGCAGTTACCCACTAGCGGGGAGCTATAGCACAGATACGCAGTATTTT. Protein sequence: CASSYPLAGSYSTDTQYF.

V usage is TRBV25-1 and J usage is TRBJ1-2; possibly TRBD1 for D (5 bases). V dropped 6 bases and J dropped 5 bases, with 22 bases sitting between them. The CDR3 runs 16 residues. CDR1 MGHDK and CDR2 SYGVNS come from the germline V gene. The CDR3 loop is CASSHTLGTARYGYTF. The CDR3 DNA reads TGTGCCAGCAGCCATACCCTCGGGACCGCAAGGTATGGCTACACCTTC.

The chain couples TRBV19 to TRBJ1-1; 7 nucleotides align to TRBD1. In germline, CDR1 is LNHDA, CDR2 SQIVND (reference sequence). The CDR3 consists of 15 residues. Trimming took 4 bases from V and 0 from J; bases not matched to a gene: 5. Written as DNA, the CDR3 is TGTGCCAGTAGTACCGGACAGGCTCTGAACACTGAAGCTTTCTTT. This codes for CASSTGQALNTEAFF.

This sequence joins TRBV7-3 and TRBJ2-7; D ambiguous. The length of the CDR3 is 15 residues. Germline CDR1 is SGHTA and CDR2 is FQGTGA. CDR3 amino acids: CANSPDTVSYYEQYV. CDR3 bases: TGTGCCAACAGCCCCGACACCGTTTCCTACTACGAGCAGTACGTC.

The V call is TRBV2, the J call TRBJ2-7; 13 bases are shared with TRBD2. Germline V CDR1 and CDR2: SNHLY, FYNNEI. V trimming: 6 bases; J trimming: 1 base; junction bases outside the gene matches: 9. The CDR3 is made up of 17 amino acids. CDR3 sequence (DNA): TGTGCCAGCAGAGGGGGGACTAGCGGGGATAAGTCCTACGAGCAGTACGTC. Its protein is CASRGGTSGDKSYEQYV.

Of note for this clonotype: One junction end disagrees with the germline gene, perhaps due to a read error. CDR3 region: CANSRGSNQPQHF. CDR3 coding DNA: TGTGCCAACAGCCGGGGGAGCAATCAGCCCCAGCATTTT. This chain joins TRBV7-6 and TRBJ1-5; D possibly corresponds to TRBD1 (5 bases). The CDR3 length is 13 residues. Per the germline V gene, CDR1 is SGHVS and CDR2 is FNYEAQ.

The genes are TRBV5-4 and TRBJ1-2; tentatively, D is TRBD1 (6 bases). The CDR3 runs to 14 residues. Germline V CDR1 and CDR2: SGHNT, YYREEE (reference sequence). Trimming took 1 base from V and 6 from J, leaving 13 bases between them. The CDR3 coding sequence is TGTGCCAGCAGCTTGAACAGGGAAGCGCATGGCTACACCTTC. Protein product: CASSLNREAHGYTF.

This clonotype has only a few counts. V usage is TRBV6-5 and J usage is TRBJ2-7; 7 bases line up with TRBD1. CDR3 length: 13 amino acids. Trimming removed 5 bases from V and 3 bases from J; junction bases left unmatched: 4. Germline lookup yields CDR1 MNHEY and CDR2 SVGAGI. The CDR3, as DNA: TGTGCCAGCAGTGACGGGACAGTCTACGAGCAGTACGTC. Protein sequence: CASSDGTVYEQYV.

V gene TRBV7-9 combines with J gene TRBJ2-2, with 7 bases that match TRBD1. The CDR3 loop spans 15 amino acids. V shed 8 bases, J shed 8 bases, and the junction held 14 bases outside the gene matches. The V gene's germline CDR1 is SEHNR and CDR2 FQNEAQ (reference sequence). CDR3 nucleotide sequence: TGTGCCAGCCCGAGGGGACAGTGGGCAACTGGGGAGCTGTTTTTT. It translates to CASPRGQWATGELFF.

This chain's CDR3 is CASSSRMDSRGGYTF. CDR3 nucleotides: TGTGCCAGCAGCAGCAGGATGGACAGCAGGGGTGGCTACACCTTC. The J gene is TRBJ1-2, the V gene TRBV5-6; maybe TRBD1 (6 bases). The CDR3 extends over 15 amino acids. Germline CDR1 reads SGHDT; CDR2 reads YYEEEE. V dropped 4 bases and J dropped 7 bases, with 20 bases sitting between them.